This TCR beta chain originates from a study of sequential checkpoint blockade in melanoma. Study-wide background: Both treatment sequences were followed by maintenance nivolumab.

Generated by immunoSEQ multiplex PCR, the TCRdb table keeps only in-frame clones and is missing some. The sample consists of several thousand clones, about 50% of them appearing once. Stated treatment: randomized to nivolumab then ipilimumab (arm A) or the reverse (arm B). Live CD3+CD8+ CD19− CD56− cells were sorted from PBMCs. Judged by abundance, this clone is medium-sized. Per germline, CDR1 SGHTA and CDR2 FQGNSA. V lost 5 bases to trimming and J lost 6 bases, with 26 bases between them. The CDR3 runs 17 residues. The chain recombines TRBV7-2 with TRBJ2-7; possibly TRBD1 for D (6 bases). The sequence was obtained from a human donor with melanoma. The sequencing here drew on CD8+ T cells sorted from blood (inferred from file names), taken from a patient given nivolumab and ipilimumab in sequence. The CDR3 spells CASSPAAVLHLGAEQYF. DNA of the CDR3: TGTGCCAGCAGCCCTGCGGCGGTACTCCACCTGGGGGCCGAGCAGTACTTC.